The next 23 T cell receptor beta chains were all read from a single sample in a study of T cells after yellow fever vaccination. TCRdb re-derived calls from the 5' RACE reads in MiXCR, one entry per CDR3 protein. The data contain roughly 350,000 distinct CDR3 sequences, approximately 4% of them seen just once; the ten biggest clones take up roughly 24%. This specimen was PBMCs, taken 5 days after the yellow fever booster vaccination. The receptors shown here come from a man aged 18-30 years who received the YFV17D yellow fever vaccine.

This clonotype showed up many times. The chain uses TRBV7-2 and TRBJ2-1, with D perhaps given as TRBD1 or TRBD2 (5 bases each). The CDR3 is 15 amino acids. The V gene's germline CDR1 is SGHTA and CDR2 FQGNSA. Trimming stripped 5 bases from V and 6 bases from J, with 17 bases between. The CDR3 coding sequence is TGTGCCAGCAGCATCGGCGTGGCAGGGACCAATGAGCAGTTCTTC. Its translation: CASSIGVAGTNEQFF.

The V and J genes are TRBV4-3 and TRBJ2-1; 7 nucleotides agree with TRBD2. CDR3 length: 16 residues. The V gene end was trimmed by 1 base and the J gene end by 4 bases; junction bases not matched to a gene: 7. Germline V gene data show CDR1 as LGHNA and CDR2 as YSLEER. The CDR3 spells CASSQVASGEYNEQFF. The CDR3 DNA is TGCGCCAGCAGCCAAGTGGCTAGCGGTGAATACAATGAGCAGTTCTTC.

The J gene is TRBJ1-5, the V gene TRBV19; 9 bases map to TRBD1. Trimming at V came to 4 bases and at J to 7 bases, leaving 8 bases not matched to a gene. This CDR3 is 15 amino acids long. CDR1 and CDR2 (germline): LNHDA, SQIVND (reference sequence). Here the CDR3 reads CASSTQRTGAQPQHF. In nucleotides, the CDR3 is TGTGCCAGTAGTACCCAGCGGACAGGGGCCCAGCCCCAGCATTTT.

There are a few counts of this clonotype. V gene TRBV10-3 combines with J gene TRBJ2-7, with 8 bases that match TRBD2. V lost 6 bases, J lost 4 bases, and 2 bases stayed unmatched. Germline V gene data show CDR1 as ENHRY and CDR2 as SYGVKD. CDR3 length: 12 residues. CDR3 loop: CAISERGYEQYV. The CDR3 coding sequence is TGTGCCATCAGCGAGCGGGGGTACGAGCAGTACGTC.

This clonotype has a count of ten or more. V gene TRBV30 combines with J gene TRBJ2-7, with D maybe TRBD2 (5 bases). Germline V gene data show CDR1 as GTSNPN and CDR2 as SVGIG (reference sequence). The CDR3 spans 13 residues. The V end was cut by 0 bases, the J end by 3 bases, with 9 bases between. Written as DNA, the CDR3 is TGTGCCTGGAGTGTACAAGGAGGCTACGAGCAGTACTTC. This encodes CAWSVQGGYEQYF.

This clonotype has at least ten counts. V usage is TRBV12-3 or TRBV12-4 and J usage is TRBJ2-1, with TRBD2 matching 7 bases. CDR3 size: 13 residues. The junction had 2 bases not matched to a gene; V was cut back by 7 bases and J by 2 bases. The CDR3 protein is CASNGGAYNEQFF. CDR3 nucleotides: TGTGCCAGCAATGGGGGGGCCTACAATGAGCAGTTCTTC.

This clonotype was recorded a few times. This sequence joins TRBV4-3 and TRBJ2-5, with 12 bases matching TRBD1. The J segment lost 5 bases and the V segment lost 2 bases, leaving 9 bases of the junction unmatched. Germline CDR1 LGHNA, CDR2 YSLEER. The CDR3 consists of 17 residues. The CDR3 protein is CASSQLWGQGAGETQYF. The DNA for the CDR3 is TGCGCCAGCAGCCAACTATGGGGACAGGGGGCAGGGGAGACCCAGTACTTC.

This clonotype came up many times. V is TRBV5-1 and J is TRBJ1-1, with 9 bases that match TRBD1. This CDR3 has 16 residues. V lost 0 bases and J lost 6; bases outside the gene matches: 9. Germline CDR1 reads SGHRS; CDR2 reads YFSETQ. CDR3 residues: CASSLAGQGKYPEAFF. CDR3 in DNA: TGCGCCAGCAGCTTGGCCGGACAGGGGAAGTATCCTGAAGCTTTCTTT.

This clonotype appeared many times. V is TRBV9 and J is TRBJ1-1; no clear D. The CDR3 contains 15 residues. Trimming took 0 bases from V and 3 from J, leaving 12 bases between them. The germline CDR1 and CDR2 sequences are SGDLS and YYNGEE. This chain's CDR3 is CASSVDARFDTEAFF. CDR3 DNA sequence: TGTGCCAGCAGCGTAGACGCCAGGTTCGACACTGAAGCTTTCTTT.

This clonotype appeared a few times. The rearrangement links TRBV5-1 to TRBJ1-1; D might be TRBD1 (5 bases). CDR1 and CDR2 from the germline V gene are SGHRS and YFSETQ. The CDR3 contains 15 residues. Deletions cut 2 bases from V and 3 bases from J, with 14 bases between. Here the CDR3 reads CASSFQGVGDTEAFF. In DNA, the CDR3 is TGCGCCAGCAGCTTCCAGGGTGTGGGGGACACTGAAGCTTTCTTT.

This clonotype was picked up many times. The V call is TRBV5-1, the J call TRBJ1-1, with TRBD1 matching 9 bases. Trimming cost V 1 base and J 6 bases; bases outside gene matches: 13. In germline, CDR1 is SGHRS, CDR2 YFSETQ. The CDR3 has 17 amino acids. This CDR3 reads CASSLKTGGLSGAEAFF. In DNA form, the CDR3 reads TGCGCCAGCAGCTTGAAGACAGGGGGACTCTCGGGGGCTGAAGCTTTCTTT.

Comment on this clonotype: Its ends do not fully match the called genes, so a read error is possible. This chain uses TRBV7-2 with TRBJ2-3; unclear D gene. This CDR3 has 13 amino acids. Germline V CDR1 and CDR2: SGHTA, FQGNSA. The CDR3 sequence: CACSFETIDTQYF. CDR3 coding DNA: TGTGCCTGCAGCTTTGAAACTATCGATACGCAGTATTTT.

The sample holds a few counts of this clonotype. The gene calls are TRBV12-3 or TRBV12-4 and TRBJ2-4; the match to TRBD1 covers 7 bases. The CDR3 extends over 15 amino acids. The V gene end was trimmed by 5 bases and the J gene end by 7 bases; junction bases not matched to a gene: 11. The CDR3 reads CASSDRDSLNNIQYF. The DNA for the CDR3 is TGTGCCAGCAGTGACAGGGACAGCCTAAATAACATTCAGTACTTC.

This clonotype was counted ten times or more. This chain uses TRBV25-1 with TRBJ1-2; D gene uncertain. Germline loops: CDR1 MGHDK, CDR2 SYGVNS. V was shortened by 8 bases and J by 4 bases, with 11 bases between the two germline ends. The CDR3 covers 12 residues. CDR3 loop: CASGKGAYGYTF. The CDR3 region has the DNA TGTGCCAGCGGAAAGGGAGCCTATGGCTACACCTTC.

This clonotype was detected only a few times. The V call is TRBV2, the J call TRBJ2-5; D is tentatively TRBD1 or TRBD2 (5 bases each). V lost 6 bases and J lost 0, with 11 bases in between. The CDR3 consists of 14 residues. Germline values: CDR1 SNHLY, CDR2 FYNNEI. The CDR3 bases are TGTGCCAGCAGCCGGGACGGGTACCAAGAGACCCAGTACTTC. It codes for CASSRDGYQETQYF.

This clonotype has only a few counts. The chain has TRBV15 and TRBJ1-2; D unresolved. The germline CDR1 and CDR2 sequences are LNHNV and YYDKDF (reference sequence). The CDR3 is 13 residues long. Trimming left V 1 base short and J 4 bases short, with 7 bases between. In DNA, the CDR3 is TGTGCCACCAGCAGAGGTCACTCCTATGGCTACACCTTC. It encodes CATSRGHSYGYTF.

The V call is TRBV4-1, the J call TRBJ2-7, with D possibly matching TRBD2 (5 bases). V was shortened by 2 bases and J by 4 bases, with 9 bases between the two germline ends. Per germline, CDR1 MGHRA and CDR2 YSYEKL. The CDR3 consists of 13 residues. The CDR3 region is CASSQPGGYEQYV. CDR3 nucleotides: TGCGCCAGCAGCCAACCAGGCGGGTACGAGCAGTACGTC.

This clonotype was counted between two and nine times. V is TRBV5-4 and J is TRBJ2-1; TRBD2 matches at 8 bases. V dropped 5 bases and J dropped 5; count of bases not matched to a gene: 9. Germline CDR1 reads SGHNT; CDR2 reads YYREEE (reference sequence). This CDR3 contains 15 residues. The CDR3 sequence: CASRPGLVGDNEQFF. The CDR3 bases are TGTGCCAGCAGACCGGGACTAGTCGGAGACAATGAGCAGTTCTTC.

This clonotype was detected only a few times. The gene calls are TRBV7-6 and TRBJ1-1, with D tentatively TRBD1 (6 bases). CDR3 length: 14 residues. Germline V CDR1 and CDR2: SGHVS, FNYEAQ. Trimming stripped 5 bases from V and 0 bases from J, with 10 bases between. CDR3 sequence: CASSRQELNTEAFF. The CDR3 nucleotides are TGTGCCAGCAGCCGACAGGAGTTGAACACTGAAGCTTTCTTT.

CDR3 sequence reads: CASSLVSLAGGLPEEQFF. CDR3 DNA: TGCGCCAGCAGCTTGGTGTCCCTAGCGGGGGGGCTACCGGAGGAGCAGTTCTTC. This chain links TRBV5-1 with TRBJ2-1; 12 bases fit TRBD2. Germline values: CDR1 SGHRS, CDR2 YFSETQ. The CDR3 covers 18 residues. Trimming took 0 bases from V and 10 from J; bases not matched to a gene: 14.

There are a few counts of this clonotype. J is TRBJ1-3 and V is TRBV4-1, with D perhaps matching TRBD1 (5 bases). Germline values: CDR1 MGHRA, CDR2 YSYEKL. V lost 4 bases to trimming and J lost 0 bases, with 10 bases between them. The CDR3 covers 15 residues. CDR3 sequence (DNA): TGCGCCAGCAGCCCGGGACCGAGCTCTGGAAACACCATATATTTT. Translated: CASSPGPSSGNTIYF.

A few counts support this clonotype. The chain combines TRBV4-2 with TRBJ1-4; weak D call: TRBD1 (5 bases). The germline gives CDR1 LGHNA, CDR2 YNFKEQ. V was pared by 0 bases and J by 4 bases, with 15 bases between. CDR3 length: 17 residues. This CDR3 reads CASSQDLAGRLNEKLFF. For the CDR3, the DNA is TGTGCCAGCAGCCAAGATTTGGCGGGACGACTTAATGAAAAACTGTTTTTT.

V usage is TRBV5-1 and J usage is TRBJ1-4; 11 bases agree with TRBD1. Losses at the gene ends were 3 bases for V and 0 bases for J; bases not matched to a gene: 4. Germline V lookup: CDR1 SGHRS, CDR2 YFSETQ. The length of the CDR3 is 17 residues. The CDR3 DNA follows: TGCGCCAGCAGCTCCCCGGGACAGGGGGCAACTAATGAAAAACTGTTTTTT. As protein: CASSSPGQGATNEKLFF.